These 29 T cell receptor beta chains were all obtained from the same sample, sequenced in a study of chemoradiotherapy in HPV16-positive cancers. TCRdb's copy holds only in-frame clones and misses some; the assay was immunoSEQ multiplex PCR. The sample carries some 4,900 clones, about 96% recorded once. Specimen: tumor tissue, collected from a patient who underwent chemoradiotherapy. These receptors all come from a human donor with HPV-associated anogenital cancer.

CDR3 DNA sequence: TGTGCCAGCAGCTTGGCCGAGTTCACGAACTCCTACAATGAGCAGTTCTTC. Translated, it gives CASSLAEFTNSYNEQFF. This chain uses TRBV5-5 with TRBJ2-1; no clear D gene. The V and J ends lost 0 bases and 0 bases respectively, with 13 bases between them. Germline V lookup: CDR1 SGHKS, CDR2 YYEKEE (reference sequence). There are 17 residues in the CDR3.

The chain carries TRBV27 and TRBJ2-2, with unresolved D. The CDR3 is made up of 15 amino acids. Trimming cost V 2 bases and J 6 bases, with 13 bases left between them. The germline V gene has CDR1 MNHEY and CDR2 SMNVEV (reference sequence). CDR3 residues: CASSLTSWVAGELFF. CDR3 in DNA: TGTGCCAGCAGTTTAACGTCGTGGGTAGCCGGGGAGCTGTTTTTT.

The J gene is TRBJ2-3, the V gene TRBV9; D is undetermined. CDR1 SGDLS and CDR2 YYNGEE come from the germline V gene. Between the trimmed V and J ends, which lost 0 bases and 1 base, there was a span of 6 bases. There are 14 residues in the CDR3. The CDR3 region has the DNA TGTGCCAGCAGCGTAGCTTCGGGCACAGATACGCAGTATTTT. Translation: CASSVASGTDTQYF.

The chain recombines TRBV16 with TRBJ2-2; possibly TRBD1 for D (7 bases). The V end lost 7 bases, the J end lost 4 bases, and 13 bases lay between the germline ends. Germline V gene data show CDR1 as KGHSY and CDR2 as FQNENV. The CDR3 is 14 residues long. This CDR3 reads CASTPGGSTGELFF. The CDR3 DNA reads TGTGCCAGCACCCCAGGGGGGAGCACCGGGGAGCTGTTTTTT.

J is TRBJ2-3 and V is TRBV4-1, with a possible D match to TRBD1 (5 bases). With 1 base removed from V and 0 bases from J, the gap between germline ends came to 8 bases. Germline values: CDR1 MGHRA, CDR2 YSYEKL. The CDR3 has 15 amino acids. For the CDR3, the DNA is TGCGCCAGCAGCCAAGTGCAGGGAAGCACAGATACGCAGTATTTT. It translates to CASSQVQGSTDTQYF.

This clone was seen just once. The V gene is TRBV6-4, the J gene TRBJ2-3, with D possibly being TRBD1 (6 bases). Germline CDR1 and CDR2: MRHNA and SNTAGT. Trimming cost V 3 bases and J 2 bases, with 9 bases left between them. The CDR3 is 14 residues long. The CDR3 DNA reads TGTGCCAGCAGTGAAGGGGGAAACACAGATACGCAGTATTTT. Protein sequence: CASSEGGNTDTQYF.

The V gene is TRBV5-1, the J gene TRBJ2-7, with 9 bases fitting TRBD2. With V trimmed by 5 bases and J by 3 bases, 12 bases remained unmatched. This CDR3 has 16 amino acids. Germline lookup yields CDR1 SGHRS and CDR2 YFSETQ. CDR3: CASSGGVLAGIYEQYF. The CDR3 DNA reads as TGCGCCAGCAGTGGGGGAGTCCTAGCGGGGATCTACGAGCAGTACTTC.

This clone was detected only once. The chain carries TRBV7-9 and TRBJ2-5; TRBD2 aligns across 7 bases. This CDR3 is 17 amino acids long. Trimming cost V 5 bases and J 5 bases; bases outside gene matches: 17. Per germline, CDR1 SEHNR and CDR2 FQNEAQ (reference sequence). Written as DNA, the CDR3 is TGTGCCAGCAGCCCCCCCGGTGGGGGAGGGTTTGGGGAGACCCAGTACTTC. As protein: CASSPPGGGGFGETQYF.

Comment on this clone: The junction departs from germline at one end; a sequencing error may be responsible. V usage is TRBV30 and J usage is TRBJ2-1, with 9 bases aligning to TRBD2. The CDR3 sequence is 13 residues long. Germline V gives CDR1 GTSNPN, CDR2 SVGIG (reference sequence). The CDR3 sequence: CARRLAAYNEQFF. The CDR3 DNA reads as TGTGCCCGGAGACTAGCGGCCTACAATGAGCAGTTCTTC.

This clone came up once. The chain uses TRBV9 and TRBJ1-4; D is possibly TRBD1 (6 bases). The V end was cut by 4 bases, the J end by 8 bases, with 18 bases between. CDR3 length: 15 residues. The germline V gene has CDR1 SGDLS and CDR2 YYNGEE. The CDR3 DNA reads TGTGCCAGCAGCTCGGCGGACAGCCTGGTGGAAAAACTGTTTTTT. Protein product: CASSSADSLVEKLFF.

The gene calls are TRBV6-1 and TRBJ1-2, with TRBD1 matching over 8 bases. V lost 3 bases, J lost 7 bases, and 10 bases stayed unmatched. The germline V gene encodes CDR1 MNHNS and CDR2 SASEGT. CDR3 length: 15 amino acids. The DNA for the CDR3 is TGTGCCAGCAGTGATGGCAGGGGGCTTTTGAGTGGCTACACCTTC. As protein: CASSDGRGLLSGYTF.

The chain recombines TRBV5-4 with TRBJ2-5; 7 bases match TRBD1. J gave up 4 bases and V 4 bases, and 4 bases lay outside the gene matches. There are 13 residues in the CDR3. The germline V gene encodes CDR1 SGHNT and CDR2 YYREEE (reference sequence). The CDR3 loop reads CASSRPGGETQYF. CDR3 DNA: TGTGCCAGCAGCCGACCAGGGGGAGAGACCCAGTACTTC.

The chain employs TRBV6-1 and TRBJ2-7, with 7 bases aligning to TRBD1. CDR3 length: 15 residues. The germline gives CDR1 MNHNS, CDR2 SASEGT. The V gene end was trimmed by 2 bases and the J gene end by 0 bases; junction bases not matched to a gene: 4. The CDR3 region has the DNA TGTGCCAGCAGTGAAAAGGGGGACAGCTCCTACGAGCAGTACTTC. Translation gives CASSEKGDSSYEQYF.

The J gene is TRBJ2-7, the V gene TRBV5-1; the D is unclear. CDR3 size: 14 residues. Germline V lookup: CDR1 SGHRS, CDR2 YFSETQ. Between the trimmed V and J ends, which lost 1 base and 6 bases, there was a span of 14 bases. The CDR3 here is CASSLNQVGSEQYF. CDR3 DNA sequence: TGCGCCAGCAGCTTGAATCAGGTGGGCAGCGAGCAGTACTTC.

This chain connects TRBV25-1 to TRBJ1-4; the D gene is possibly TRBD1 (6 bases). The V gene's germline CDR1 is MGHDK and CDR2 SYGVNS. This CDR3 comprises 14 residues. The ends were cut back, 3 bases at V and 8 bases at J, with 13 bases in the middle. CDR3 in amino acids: CASSEGGRLEKLFF. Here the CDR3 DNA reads TGTGCCAGCAGTGAGGGGGGGCGCTTAGAAAAACTGTTTTTT.

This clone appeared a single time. This CDR3 is CASSFFRGEVNEQFF. The CDR3 bases are TGTGCCAGTAGTTTCTTCCGGGGTGAGGTAAATGAGCAGTTCTTC. V gene TRBV19 combines with J gene TRBJ2-1; a possible D gene is TRBD2 (5 bases). CDR1 LNHDA and CDR2 SQIVND come from the germline V gene (reference sequence). This CDR3 is 15 amino acids long. Trimming took 5 bases from V and 7 from J, leaving 18 bases between them.

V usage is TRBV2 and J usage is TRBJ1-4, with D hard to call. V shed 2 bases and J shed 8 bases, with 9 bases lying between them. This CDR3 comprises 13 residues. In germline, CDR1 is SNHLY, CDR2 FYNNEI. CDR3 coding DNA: TGTGCCAGCAGTGAACTGTTCGGAGAAAAACTGTTTTTT. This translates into CASSELFGEKLFF.

The CDR3 sequence is CATSRGTSGRIAEQYF. CDR3 nucleotide sequence: TGTGCCACCAGCAGAGGCACTAGCGGGAGGATTGCCGAGCAGTACTTC. This chain links TRBV15 with TRBJ2-7; 12 nucleotides line up with TRBD2. The germline V gene has CDR1 LNHNV and CDR2 YYDKDF (reference sequence). V shed 1 base, J shed 6 bases, and the junction held 7 bases outside the gene matches. CDR3 size: 16 residues. Combining the CDR3 with reference TRBV15 and TRBJ2-7 gives the whole variable domain DAMVIQNPRYQVTQFGKPVTLSCSQTLNHNVMYWYQQKSSQAPKLLFHYYDKDFNNEADTPDNFQSRRPNTSFCFLDIRSPGLGDTAMYLCATSRGTSGRIAEQYFGPGTRLTVT.

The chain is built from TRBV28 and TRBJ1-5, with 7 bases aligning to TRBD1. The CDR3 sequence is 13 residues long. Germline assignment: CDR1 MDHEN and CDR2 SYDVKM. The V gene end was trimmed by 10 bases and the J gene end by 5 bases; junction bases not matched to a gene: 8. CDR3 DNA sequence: TGTGCCACCGTTACAGGGGCTTATCAGCCCCAGCATTTT. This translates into CATVTGAYQPQHF. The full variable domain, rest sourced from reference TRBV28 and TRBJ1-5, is DVKVTQSSRYLVKRTGEKVFLECVQDMDHENMFWYRQDPGLGLRLIYFSYDVKMKEKGDIPEGYSVSREKKERFSLILESASTNQTSMYLCATVTGAYQPQHFGDGTRLSIL.

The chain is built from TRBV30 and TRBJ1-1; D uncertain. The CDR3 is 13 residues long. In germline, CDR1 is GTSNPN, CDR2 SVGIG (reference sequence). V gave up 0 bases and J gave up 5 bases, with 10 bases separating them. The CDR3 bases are TGTGCCTGGAGTGTAGGCCACGGGACTGAAGCTTTCTTT. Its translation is CAWSVGHGTEAFF.

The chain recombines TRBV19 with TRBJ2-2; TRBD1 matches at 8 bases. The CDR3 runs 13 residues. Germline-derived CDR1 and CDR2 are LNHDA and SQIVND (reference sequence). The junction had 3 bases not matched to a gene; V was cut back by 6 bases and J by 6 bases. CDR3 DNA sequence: TGTGCCAGTAGCGGGACAGGAGCCGGGGAGCTGTTTTTT. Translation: CASSGTGAGELFF. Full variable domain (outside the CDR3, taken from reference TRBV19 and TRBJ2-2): DGGITQSPKYLFRKEGQNVTLSCEQNLNHDAMYWYRQDPGQGLRLIYYSQIVNDFQKGDIAEGYSVSREKKESFPLTVTSAQKNPTAFYLCASSGTGAGELFFGEGSRLTVL.

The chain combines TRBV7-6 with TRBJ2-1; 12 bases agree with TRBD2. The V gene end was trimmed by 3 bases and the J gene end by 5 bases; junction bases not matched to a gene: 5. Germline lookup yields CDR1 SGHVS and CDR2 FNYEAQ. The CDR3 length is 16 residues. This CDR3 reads CASSFLAGGPNNEQFF. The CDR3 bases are TGTGCCAGCAGCTTCCTAGCGGGAGGGCCGAACAATGAGCAGTTCTTC.

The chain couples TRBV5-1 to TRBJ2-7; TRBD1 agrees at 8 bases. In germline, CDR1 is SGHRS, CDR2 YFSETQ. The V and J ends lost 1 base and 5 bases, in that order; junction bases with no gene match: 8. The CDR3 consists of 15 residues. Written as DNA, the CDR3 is TGCGCCAGCAGCTTGCTCCCTGACAGGGGAGACGAGCAGTACTTC. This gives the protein CASSLLPDRGDEQYF. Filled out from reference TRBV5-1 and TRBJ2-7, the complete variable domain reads KAGVTQTPRYLIKTRGQQVTLSCSPISGHRSVSWYQQTPGQGLQFLFEYFSETQRNKGNFPGRFSGRQFSNSRSEMNVSTLELGDSALYLCASSLLPDRGDEQYFGPGTRLTVT.

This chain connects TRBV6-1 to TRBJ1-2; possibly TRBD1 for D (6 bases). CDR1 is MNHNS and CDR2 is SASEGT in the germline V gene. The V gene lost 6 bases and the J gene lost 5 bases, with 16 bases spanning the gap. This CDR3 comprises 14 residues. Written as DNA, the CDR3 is TGTGCCAGCAGAGATCGGGACACCCAATATGGCTACACCTTC. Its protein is CASRDRDTQYGYTF.

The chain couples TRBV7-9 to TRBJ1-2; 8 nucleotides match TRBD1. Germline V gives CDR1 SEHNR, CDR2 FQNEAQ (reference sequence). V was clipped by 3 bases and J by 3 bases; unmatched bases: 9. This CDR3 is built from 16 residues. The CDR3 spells CASSFGSPTGDYGYTF. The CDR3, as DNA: TGTGCCAGCAGCTTTGGGTCCCCGACAGGGGACTATGGCTACACCTTC.

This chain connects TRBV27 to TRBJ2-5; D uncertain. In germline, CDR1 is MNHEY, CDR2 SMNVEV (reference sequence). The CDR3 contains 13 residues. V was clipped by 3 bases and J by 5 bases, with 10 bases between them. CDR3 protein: CASSLSGRETQYF. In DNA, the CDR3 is TGTGCCAGCAGTTTGTCGGGCAGGGAGACCCAGTACTTC.

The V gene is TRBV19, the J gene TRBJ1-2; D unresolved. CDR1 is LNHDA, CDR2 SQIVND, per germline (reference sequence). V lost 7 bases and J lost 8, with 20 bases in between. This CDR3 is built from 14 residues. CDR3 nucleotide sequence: TGTGCCAGTACTACAACGGGCAGGCCGGTGGGCTACACCTTC. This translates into CASTTTGRPVGYTF. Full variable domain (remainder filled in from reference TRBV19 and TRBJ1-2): DGGITQSPKYLFRKEGQNVTLSCEQNLNHDAMYWYRQDPGQGLRLIYYSQIVNDFQKGDIAEGYSVSREKKESFPLTVTSAQKNPTAFYLCASTTTGRPVGYTFGSGTRLTVV.

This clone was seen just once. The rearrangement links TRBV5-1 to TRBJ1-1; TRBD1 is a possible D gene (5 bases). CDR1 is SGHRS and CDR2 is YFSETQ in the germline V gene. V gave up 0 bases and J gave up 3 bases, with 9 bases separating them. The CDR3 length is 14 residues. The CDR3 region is CASSLDWGYTEAFF. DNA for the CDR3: TGCGCCAGCAGCTTGGACTGGGGGTACACTGAAGCTTTCTTT.

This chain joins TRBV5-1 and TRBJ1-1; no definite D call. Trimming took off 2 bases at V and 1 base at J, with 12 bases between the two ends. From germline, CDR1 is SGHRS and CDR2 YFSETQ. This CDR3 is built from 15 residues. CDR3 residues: CASSFSLGGNTEAFF. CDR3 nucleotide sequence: TGCGCCAGCAGCTTTTCCTTAGGTGGGAACACTGAAGCTTTCTTT.